The sequence of this T cell receptor beta chain was determined in a study of shared clonotypes between healthy human individuals. Deep-level assay runs were performed. Assay used: immunoSEQ multiplex PCR; TCRdb lists only in-frame clones, some missing. The sample holds roughly 2.2 million clones; approximately 90% are singletons and the top ten take 0.3% to 0.45%. This CDR3 is built from 17 residues. With 5 bases removed from V and 1 base from J, the gap between germline ends came to 18 bases. Germline CDR1 is MDHEN and CDR2 is SYDVKM. Remarks on this clone: At the DNA level, this CDR3 is encoded by other sequences in the same sample as well.

This chain joins TRBV28 and TRBJ1-5; D is ambiguous. The TCR originated in a man younger than 35 in good health. Some clones in this sample may be carry-over from other donors' samples. What was sequenced was naive CD4+ T cells from PBMCs. Subset here: CD45RA+ positively selected. CDR3 region: CASSPLRGRDSNQPQHF. CDR3 in DNA: TGTGCCAGCAGTCCGCTACGGGGAAGAGACAGCAATCAGCCCCAGCATTTT.